This is a list of T cell receptor beta chains from one sample in a study of identical twins. TCRdb fed the 5' RACE reads into MiXCR, producing one record per CDR3 protein. This table holds some 900,000 distinct CDR3 sequences, over 9% found once. Another study also made use of these data, one on yellow fever vaccine responses in identical twins.

Sequencing used PBMCs. The receptor source for this set is a woman between 18 and 29 years old in good health. Both conserved end residues are part of each CDR3. D genes are given only for firm matches. The size entry is marked missing in some rows and otherwise reads once, few, many or a size class.

d_call clone_size j_call v_call cdr3_aa cdr3_nt
TRBD2 - TRBJ2-5 TRBV20-1 CSAHRVAGGEETQYF TGCAGTGCTCACCGGGTAGCGGGGGGCGAGGAGACCCAGTACTTC
- - TRBJ2-1 TRBV7-9 CASSIVGTGPYNEQFF TGTGCCAGCAGCATAGTCGGGACGGGACCCTACAATGAGCAGTTCTTC
- few TRBJ2-6 TRBV19 CASSIGLSGANVLTF TGTGCCAGTAGTATAGGACTCTCTGGGGCCAACGTCCTGACTTTC
TRBD1 few TRBJ2-1 TRBV20-1 CSAPMGDRSYNEQFF TGCAGTGCCCCAATGGGGGACAGATCCTACAATGAGCAGTTCTTC
- - TRBJ2-7 TRBV7-8 CASSQELALEQYF TGTGCCAGCAGCCAGGAACTAGCTCTCGAGCAGTACTTC
- many TRBJ1-2 TRBV11-2 CASSRDGNYGYTF TGTGCCAGCAGCCGCGACGGGAACTATGGCTACACCTTC
- - TRBJ2-5 TRBV28 CASSGSVRETQYF TGTGCCAGCAGTGGTAGCGTGCGGGAGACCCAGTACTTC
TRBD2 - TRBJ2-7 TRBV18 CASSSSGYYEQYF TGTGCCAGCTCGTCTAGCGGGTACTACGAGCAGTACTTC
TRBD2 - TRBJ2-2 TRBV12-3/TRBV12-4 CASSSGLAGNTGELFF TGTGCCAGCAGTTCCGGACTAGCGGGGAACACCGGGGAGCTGTTTTTT
- many TRBJ1-2 TRBV12-3/TRBV12-4 CASTATPTNYGYTF TGTGCCAGCACCGCGACACCGACTAACTATGGCTACACCTTC
- many TRBJ1-1 TRBV7-9 CASSLTTGNTEAFF TGTGCCAGCAGCTTAACCACAGGGAACACTGAAGCTTTCTTT
- few TRBJ2-6 TRBV12-3/TRBV12-4 CASSSGRLSGANVLTF TGTGCCAGCAGTTCGGGACGTCTCTCTGGGGCCAACGTCCTGACTTTC
TRBD2 - TRBJ2-3 TRBV11-2 CASSLEGRLAGNTDTQYF TGTGCCAGCAGCTTAGAGGGTCGACTAGCGGGGAACACAGATACGCAGTATTTT
- - TRBJ1-1 TRBV29-1 CSVDTEAFF TGCAGCGTTGACACTGAAGCTTTCTTT
- - TRBJ1-5 TRBV2 CASSEEYGGYQPQHF TGTGCCAGCAGTGAAGAGTACGGGGGTTATCAGCCCCAGCATTTT
TRBD2 few TRBJ2-3 TRBV9 CASSPSAPLAGLDTQYF TGTGCCAGCAGCCCTTCGGCCCCCCTAGCGGGGTTAGATACGCAGTATTTT
TRBD1 - TRBJ2-6 TRBV6-5 CASSYSIGTGRSGANVLTF TGTGCCAGCAGTTATAGTATTGGGACAGGGCGCAGTGGGGCCAACGTCCTGACTTTC
- few TRBJ2-1 TRBV29-1 CALLSYNEQFF TGCGCCTTGCTCTCCTACAATGAGCAGTTCTTC
TRBD2 - TRBJ2-5 TRBV11-1 CASSLAFRLAATQETQYF TGTGCCAGCAGCTTAGCGTTTCGCCTAGCGGCCACCCAAGAGACCCAGTACTTC